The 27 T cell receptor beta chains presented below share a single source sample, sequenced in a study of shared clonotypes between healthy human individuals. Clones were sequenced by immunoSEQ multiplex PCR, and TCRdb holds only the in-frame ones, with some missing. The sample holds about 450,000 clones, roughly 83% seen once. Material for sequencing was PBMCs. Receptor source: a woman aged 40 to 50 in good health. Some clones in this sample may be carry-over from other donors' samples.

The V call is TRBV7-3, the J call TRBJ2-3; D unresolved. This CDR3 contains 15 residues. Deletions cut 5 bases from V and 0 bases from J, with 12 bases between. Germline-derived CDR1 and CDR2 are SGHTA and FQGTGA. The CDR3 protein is CASSPLGPSTDTQYF. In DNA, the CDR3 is TGTGCCAGCAGCCCCCTGGGCCCTAGCACAGATACGCAGTATTTT.

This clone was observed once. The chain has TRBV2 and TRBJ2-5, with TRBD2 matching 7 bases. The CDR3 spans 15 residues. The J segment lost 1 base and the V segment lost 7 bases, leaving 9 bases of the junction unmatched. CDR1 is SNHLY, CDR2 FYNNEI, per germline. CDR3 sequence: CASTPRWGGQETQYF. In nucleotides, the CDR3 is TGTGCCAGCACCCCTCGGTGGGGGGGCCAAGAGACCCAGTACTTC.

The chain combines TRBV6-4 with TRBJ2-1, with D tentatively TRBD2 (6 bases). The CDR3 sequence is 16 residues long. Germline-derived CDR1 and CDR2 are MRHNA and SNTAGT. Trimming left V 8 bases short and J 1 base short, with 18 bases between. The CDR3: CASSHGSTYSYNEQFF. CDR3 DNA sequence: TGTGCCAGCTCCCACGGGAGTACCTATTCCTACAATGAGCAGTTCTTC.

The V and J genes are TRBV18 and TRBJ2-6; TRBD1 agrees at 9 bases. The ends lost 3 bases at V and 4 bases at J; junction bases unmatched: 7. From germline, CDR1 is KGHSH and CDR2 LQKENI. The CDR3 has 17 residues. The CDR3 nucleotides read TGTGCCAGCTCACCCGGGACAGGGCGTTCGGGGGCCAACGTCCTGACTTTC. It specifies CASSPGTGRSGANVLTF.

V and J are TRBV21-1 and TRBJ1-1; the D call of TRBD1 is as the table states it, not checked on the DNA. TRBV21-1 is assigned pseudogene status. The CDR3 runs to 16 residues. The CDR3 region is CASSKARQGENTEAFF. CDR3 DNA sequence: TGTGCCAGCAGCAAAGCGCGACAGGGTGAGAACACTGAAGCTTTCTTT.

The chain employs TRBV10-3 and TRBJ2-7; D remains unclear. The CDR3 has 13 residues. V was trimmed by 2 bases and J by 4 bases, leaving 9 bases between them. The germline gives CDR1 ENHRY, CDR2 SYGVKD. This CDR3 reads CAISEGIGYEQYF. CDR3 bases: TGTGCCATCAGTGAGGGTATTGGGTACGAGCAGTACTTC.

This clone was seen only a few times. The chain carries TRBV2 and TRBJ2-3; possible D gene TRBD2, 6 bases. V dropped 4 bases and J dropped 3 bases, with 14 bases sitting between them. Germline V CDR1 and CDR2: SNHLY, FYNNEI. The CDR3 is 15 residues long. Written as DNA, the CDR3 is TGTGCCAGCAGTGGACAAAAGACTAGGACAGATACGCAGTATTTT. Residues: CASSGQKTRTDTQYF.

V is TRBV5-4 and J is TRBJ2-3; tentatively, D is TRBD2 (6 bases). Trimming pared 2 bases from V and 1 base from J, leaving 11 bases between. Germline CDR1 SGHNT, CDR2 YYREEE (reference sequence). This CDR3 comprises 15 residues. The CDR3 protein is CASSLPSVGTDTQYF. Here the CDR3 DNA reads TGTGCCAGCAGCTTACCTAGCGTGGGCACAGATACGCAGTATTTT.

DNA for the CDR3: TGCGCCTCGGGAGGCTCCTACAATGAGCAGTTCTTC. Encoded protein: CASGGSYNEQFF. The chain carries TRBV4-1 and TRBJ2-1; 7 positions match TRBD2. V gave up 11 bases and J gave up 0 bases; unmatched junction bases: 1. The CDR3 covers 12 residues. Germline V gene lookup returns CDR1 MGHRA and CDR2 YSYEKL.

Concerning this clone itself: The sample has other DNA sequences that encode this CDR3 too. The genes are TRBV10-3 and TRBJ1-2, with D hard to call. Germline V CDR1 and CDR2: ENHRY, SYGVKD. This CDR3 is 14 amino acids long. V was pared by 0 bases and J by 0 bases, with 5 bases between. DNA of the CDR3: TGTGCCATCAGTGAGTCAGGTCCTAACTATGGCTACACCTTC. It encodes CAISESGPNYGYTF.

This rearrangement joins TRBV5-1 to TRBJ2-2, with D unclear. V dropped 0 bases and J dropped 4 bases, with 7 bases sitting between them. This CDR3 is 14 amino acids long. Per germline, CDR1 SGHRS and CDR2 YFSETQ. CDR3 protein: CASSLATTTGELFF. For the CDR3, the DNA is TGCGCCAGCAGCTTGGCGACAACCACCGGGGAGCTGTTTTTT.

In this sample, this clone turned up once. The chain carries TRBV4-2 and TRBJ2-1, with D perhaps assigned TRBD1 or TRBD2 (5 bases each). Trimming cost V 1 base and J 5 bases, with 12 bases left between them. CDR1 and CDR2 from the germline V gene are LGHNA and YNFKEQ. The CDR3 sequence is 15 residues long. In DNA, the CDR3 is TGTGCCAGCAGCCAAGCGGGGACCCCCGACAATGAGCAGTTCTTC. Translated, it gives CASSQAGTPDNEQFF.

CDR3 in DNA: TGTGCCATAAGGAAGGGGGCAAGCACTGAAGCTTTCTTT. Protein: CAIRKGASTEAFF. This rearrangement joins TRBV28 to TRBJ1-1, with TRBD1 identical over 7 bases. V trimming: 10 bases; J trimming: 4 bases; junction bases outside the gene matches: 9. Per germline, CDR1 MDHEN and CDR2 SYDVKM. The CDR3 has 13 amino acids.

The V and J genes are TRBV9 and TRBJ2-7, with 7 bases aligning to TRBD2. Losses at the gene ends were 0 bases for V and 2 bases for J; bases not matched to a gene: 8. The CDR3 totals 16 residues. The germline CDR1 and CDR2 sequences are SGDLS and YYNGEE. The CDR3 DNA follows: TGTGCCAGCAGCGTAGCGATTCTCGGGAGGCCCTACGAGCAGTACTTC. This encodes CASSVAILGRPYEQYF.

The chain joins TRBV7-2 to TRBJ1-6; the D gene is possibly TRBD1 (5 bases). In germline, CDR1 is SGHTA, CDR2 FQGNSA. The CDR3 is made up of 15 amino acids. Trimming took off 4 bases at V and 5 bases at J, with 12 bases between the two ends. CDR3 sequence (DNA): TGTGCCAGCAGCTGGGCGGGACGGAATAATTCACCCCTCCACTTT. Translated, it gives CASSWAGRNNSPLHF.

CDR3 sequence: CASSTGRNAYEQYF. In DNA, the CDR3 is TGTGCCAGCAGTACGGGACGCAACGCCTACGAGCAGTACTTC. The chain combines TRBV28 with TRBJ2-7; D might be TRBD1 or TRBD2, each matching 5 bases. The V gene's germline CDR1 is MDHEN and CDR2 SYDVKM. The CDR3 has 14 residues. Trimming removed 5 bases at V and 2 bases at J, with 13 bases between.

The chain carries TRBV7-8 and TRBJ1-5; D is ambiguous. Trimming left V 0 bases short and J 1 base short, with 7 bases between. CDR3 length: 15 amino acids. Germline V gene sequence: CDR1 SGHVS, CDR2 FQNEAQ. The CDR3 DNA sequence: TGTGCCAGCAGCTTAGCGGCTGGGAGCAATCAGCCCCAGCATTTT. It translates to CASSLAAGSNQPQHF.

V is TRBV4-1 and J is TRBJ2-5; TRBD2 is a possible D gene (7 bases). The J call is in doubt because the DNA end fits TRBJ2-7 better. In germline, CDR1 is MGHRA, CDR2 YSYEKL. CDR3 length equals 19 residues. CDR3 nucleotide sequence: TGCGCCAGCAGCCAAGCCCCACCGGGGGCGGGAGCGGGACTATACGAGCAGTACTTC. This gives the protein CASSQAPPGAGAGLYEQYF.

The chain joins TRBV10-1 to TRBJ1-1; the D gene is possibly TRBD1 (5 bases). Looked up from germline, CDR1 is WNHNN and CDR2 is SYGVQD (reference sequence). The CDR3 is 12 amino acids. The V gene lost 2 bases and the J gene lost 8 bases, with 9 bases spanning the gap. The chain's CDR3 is CASSETGGEAFF. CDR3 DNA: TGCGCCAGCAGTGAGACCGGGGGAGAAGCTTTCTTT.

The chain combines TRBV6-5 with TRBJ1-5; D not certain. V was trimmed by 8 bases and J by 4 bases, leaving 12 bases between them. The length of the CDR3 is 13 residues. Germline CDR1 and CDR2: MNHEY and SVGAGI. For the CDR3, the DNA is TGTGCCAGCGGGGAAGGGTTAAATCAGCCCCAGCATTTT. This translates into CASGEGLNQPQHF.

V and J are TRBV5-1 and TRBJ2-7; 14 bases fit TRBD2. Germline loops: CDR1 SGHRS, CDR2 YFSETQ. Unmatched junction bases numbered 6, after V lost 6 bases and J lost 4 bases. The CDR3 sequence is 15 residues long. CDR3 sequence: CASTLGTSGSYEQYF. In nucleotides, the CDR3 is TGCGCCAGCACCCTTGGGACTAGCGGGAGTTACGAGCAGTACTTC.

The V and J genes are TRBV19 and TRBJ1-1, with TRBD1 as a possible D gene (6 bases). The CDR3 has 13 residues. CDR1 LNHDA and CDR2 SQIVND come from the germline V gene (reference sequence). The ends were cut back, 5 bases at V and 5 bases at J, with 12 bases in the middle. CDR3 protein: CASSYRVVTEAFF. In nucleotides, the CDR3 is TGTGCCAGTAGTTACAGGGTGGTTACTGAAGCTTTCTTT.

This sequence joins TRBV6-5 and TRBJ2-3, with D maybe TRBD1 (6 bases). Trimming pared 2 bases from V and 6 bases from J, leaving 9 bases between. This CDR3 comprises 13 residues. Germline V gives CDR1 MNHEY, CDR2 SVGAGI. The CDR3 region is CASSYRGSDTQYF. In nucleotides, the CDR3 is TGTGCCAGCAGTTACAGGGGGAGCGATACGCAGTATTTT.

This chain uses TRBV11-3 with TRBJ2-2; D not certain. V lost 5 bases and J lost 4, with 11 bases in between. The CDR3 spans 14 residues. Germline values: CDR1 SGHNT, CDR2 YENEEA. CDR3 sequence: CASSPRPGTGELFF. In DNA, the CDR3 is TGTGCCAGCAGCCCCAGGCCCGGCACCGGGGAGCTGTTTTTT.

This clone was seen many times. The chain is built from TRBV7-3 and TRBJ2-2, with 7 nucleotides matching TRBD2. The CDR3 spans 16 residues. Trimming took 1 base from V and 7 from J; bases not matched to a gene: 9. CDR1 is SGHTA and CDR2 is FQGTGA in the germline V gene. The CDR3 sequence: CASSLIPAGNLGELFF. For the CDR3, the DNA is TGTGCCAGCAGCTTAATCCCAGCGGGAAATCTCGGGGAGCTGTTTTTT.

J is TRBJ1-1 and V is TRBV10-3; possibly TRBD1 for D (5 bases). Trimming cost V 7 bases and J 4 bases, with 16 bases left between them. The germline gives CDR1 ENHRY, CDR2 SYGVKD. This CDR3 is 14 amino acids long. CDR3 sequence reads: CAINTGTTGTEAFF. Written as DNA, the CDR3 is TGTGCCATCAATACCGGGACGACGGGCACTGAAGCTTTCTTT.

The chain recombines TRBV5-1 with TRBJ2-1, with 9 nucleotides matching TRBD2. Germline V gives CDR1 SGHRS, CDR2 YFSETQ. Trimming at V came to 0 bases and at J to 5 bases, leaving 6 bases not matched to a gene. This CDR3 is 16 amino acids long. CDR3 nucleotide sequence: TGCGCCAGCAGCTTGGTATTGGCTAGCGGGAACAATGAGCAGTTCTTC. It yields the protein CASSLVLASGNNEQFF.